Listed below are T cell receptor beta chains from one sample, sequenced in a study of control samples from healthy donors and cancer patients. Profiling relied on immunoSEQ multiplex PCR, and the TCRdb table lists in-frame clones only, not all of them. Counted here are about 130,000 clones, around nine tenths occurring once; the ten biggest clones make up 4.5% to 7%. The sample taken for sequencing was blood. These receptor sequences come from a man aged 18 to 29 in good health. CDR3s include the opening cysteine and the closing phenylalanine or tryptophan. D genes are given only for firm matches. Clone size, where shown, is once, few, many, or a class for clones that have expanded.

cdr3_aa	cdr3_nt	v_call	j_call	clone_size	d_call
CASTSLLSYGYTF	TGTGCCAGCACTTCTTTGTTGAGCTATGGCTACACCTTC	TRBV27	TRBJ1-2	NA	NA
CASSDLLDRELGYTF	TGTGCCAGCAGTGACCTCCTGGACAGGGAACTTGGCTACACCTTC	TRBV6-4	TRBJ1-2	NA	TRBD1
CAISPWTGMTSGGMDNEQFF	TGTGCCATCAGTCCGTGGACAGGGATGACTAGCGGGGGTATGGACAATGAGCAGTTCTTC	TRBV10-3	TRBJ2-1	NA	TRBD2
CASSFGLAGNNEQFF	TGTGCCAGCAGCTTTGGGCTAGCGGGGAACAATGAGCAGTTCTTC	TRBV7-9	TRBJ2-1	NA	TRBD2
CASSPRDRVVAGANVLTF	TGTGCCAGCTCACCACGCGACAGGGTTGTTGCTGGGGCCAACGTCCTGACTTTC	TRBV18	TRBJ2-6	NA	TRBD1
CASSVVMRDTQYF	TGTGCCAGCAGCGTAGTCATGCGAGATACGCAGTATTTT	TRBV9	TRBJ2-3	NA	NA
CASSLIGGYEETQYF	TGTGCCAGCAGCTTAATTGGCGGGTACGAAGAGACCCAGTACTTC	TRBV13	TRBJ2-5	NA	NA
CSVDRDRRYGYTF	TGCAGCGTAGATCGAGACAGGCGCTATGGCTACACCTTC	TRBV29-1	TRBJ1-2	once	NA
CASSQYPGRFDEQYF	TGCGCCAGCAGTCAGTACCCGGGACGGTTCGACGAGCAGTACTTC	TRBV5-1	TRBJ2-7	NA	NA
CASSKGRQGWNEKLFF	TGTGCCAGCAGCAAAGGCAGACAGGGGTGGAATGAAAAACTGTTTTTT	TRBV21-1	TRBJ1-4	NA	NA
CASSPDRAGDTQYF	TGCGCCAGCAGCCCCGACAGGGCGGGAGATACGCAGTATTTT	TRBV5-1	TRBJ2-3	NA	TRBD1
CASSMWGENYGYTF	TGTGCCAGTAGTATGTGGGGGGAAAACTATGGCTACACCTTC	TRBV19	TRBJ1-2	NA	NA
CASSPDTQYF	TGTGCCAGCAGCCCAGATACGCAGTATTTT	TRBV7-2	TRBJ2-3	NA	NA
CSVPGTTDGYTF	TGCAGCGTTCCAGGGACTACGGATGGCTACACCTTC	TRBV29-1	TRBJ1-2	NA	NA
CASSQDATPNYGYTF	TGTGCCAGCAGCCAAGATGCCACGCCTAACTATGGCTACACCTTC	TRBV3-1/TRBV3-2	TRBJ1-2	NA	NA
CASRRRDRGQPQHF	TGTGCCAGTCGCCGACGGGACAGGGGACAGCCCCAGCATTTT	TRBV19	TRBJ1-5	NA	TRBD1
CPICRAPNTEAFF	TGCCCGATCTGCAGGGCCCCCAACACTGAAGCTTTCTTT	TRBV6-4	TRBJ1-1	NA	NA
CAWNGHNGQPQHF	TGTGCCTGGAATGGACATAATGGTCAGCCCCAGCATTTT	TRBV30	TRBJ1-5	NA	NA
CASSYSWGARGGYTF	TGTGCCAGCAGTTACTCTTGGGGGGCGAGGGGGGGCTACACCTTC	TRBV6-5	TRBJ1-2	NA	NA
CASSYTRTDYGYTF	TGTGCCAGCAGCTATACCAGGACAGACTATGGCTACACCTTC	TRBV7-3	TRBJ1-2	NA	NA
CASSQDTGGTYNEQFF	TGCGCCAGCAGCCAAGATACAGGGGGGACCTACAATGAGCAGTTCTTC	TRBV4-1	TRBJ2-1	once	TRBD1
CASSQGGVVNEQFF	TGCGCCAGCAGCCAAGGCGGGGTTGTCAATGAGCAGTTCTTC	TRBV4-1	TRBJ2-1	NA	NA
CASSQGITGYYGYTF	TGTGCCAGCAGCCAGGGGATTACAGGTTACTATGGCTACACCTTC	TRBV27	TRBJ1-2	NA	NA
CASSPRTSTDTQYF	TGTGCCAGCTCACCCCGTACTAGCACAGATACGCAGTATTTT	TRBV18	TRBJ2-3	NA	NA
CASRDRDNEKLFF	TGTGCCAGCAGGGACAGGGATAATGAAAAACTGTTTTTT	TRBV28	TRBJ1-4	NA	TRBD1
CASSALGGPETQYF	TGTGCCAGCAGCGCCTTAGGGGGTCCAGAGACCCAGTACTTC	TRBV9	TRBJ2-5	NA	NA
CASSDVRGSATNEKLFF	TGTGCCAGCAGTGATGTTCGGGGATCCGCAACTAATGAAAAACTGTTTTTT	TRBV2	TRBJ1-4	NA	NA
CASSQGGQGNSPLHF	TGTGCCAGCAGCCAAGGAGGACAGGGGAATTCACCCCTCCACTTT	TRBV4-2	TRBJ1-6	NA	TRBD1
CSVPQGRELFF	TGCAGCGTGCCGCAGGGCAGGGAACTGTTTTTT	TRBV29-1	TRBJ1-4	NA	NA
CASSPLGKYGDTQYF	TGTGCCAGCAGTCCCCTCGGGAAATACGGGGATACGCAGTATTTT	TRBV27	TRBJ2-3	NA	NA
CASSDKRTGTDTQYF	TGTGCCAGCAGCGACAAGAGGACAGGCACAGATACGCAGTATTTT	TRBV5-4	TRBJ2-3	NA	NA
CSGEAGDYGYTF	TGCAGCGGAGAGGCAGGGGACTATGGCTACACCTTC	TRBV29-1	TRBJ1-2	NA	NA
CASSVSGTGFNYGYTF	TGTGCCAGTAGTGTTTCCGGGACAGGATTTAACTATGGCTACACCTTC	TRBV19	TRBJ1-2	once	TRBD1
CASSVAEGGPYEQYF	TGTGCCAGCAGCGTAGCGGAGGGGGGCCCCTACGAGCAGTACTTC	TRBV9	TRBJ2-7	NA	NA
CASSPGGGFSGNTIYF	TGCGCCAGCAGCCCCGGAGGGGGGTTCTCTGGAAACACCATATATTTT	TRBV5-1	TRBJ1-3	NA	NA
CAWSEGRVADTQYF	TGTGCCTGGAGTGAGGGTAGGGTGGCAGATACGCAGTATTTT	TRBV30	TRBJ2-3	NA	NA
CASSVSPNNEQFF	TGTGCCAGCAGCGTAAGTCCCAACAATGAGCAGTTCTTC	TRBV9	TRBJ2-1	NA	NA
CASSWTENYGYTF	TGTGCCAGCTCTTGGACGGAAAACTATGGCTACACCTTC	TRBV18	TRBJ1-2	once	NA
CASSRNQETQYF	TGCGCCAGCAGCCGCAACCAAGAGACCCAGTACTTC	TRBV4-1	TRBJ2-5	NA	NA
CASSFSTGGYYEQYF	TGCGCCAGCAGCTTCTCTACAGGGGGCTACTACGAGCAGTACTTC	TRBV5-1	TRBJ2-7	NA	TRBD1